The source of this T cell receptor (beta chain) is a study of regulatory T cells in long-lasting Graves disease. Overall study results and limits: Not thyroid tissue but only peripheral blood was studied. Accuracy may have been reduced by the small sample size.

Time point: newly diagnosed GD, antithyroid drugs for less than 3 months. Researchers made the TCR library from RNA that was extracted from PBMCs. CDR3-region Arm-PCR and iRepertoire HTBI primers produced the TCR beta libraries. TCRdb itself ran the multiplex PCR reads through MiXCR, one entry per CDR3 protein. The sample records 350,000 to 500,000 distinct CDR3 sequences, about a sixth being singletons. In its sample, this clonotype was seen many times. What it binds is not known. These data were also filed under a second study, of T cells in Graves' hyperthyroidism and ophthalmopathy. From that study: It was a median 6.5 months before onset that the model predicted ophthalmopathy.

The starting material was peripheral blood mononuclear cells (PBMCs), obtained at new diagnosis, from a patient treated with antithyroid drugs. The TCR sequence derives from a young woman with Graves disease.

The CDR3 coding sequence is TGTGCCAGCAGCTCGTTAGCATTCTCCTACAATGAGCAGTTCTTC. The encoded protein is CASSSLAFSYNEQFF. The chain has TRBV7-2 and TRBJ2-1; D gene uncertain. Per germline, CDR1 SGHTA and CDR2 FQGNSA. Trimming took 4 bases from V and 0 from J, leaving 10 bases between them. The CDR3 contains 15 residues.